A selection of T cell receptor beta chains follows, all from one sample in a study of blood T cells in healthy people across ages. TCRdb processed the 5' RACE reads anew with MiXCR; each CDR3 protein has one entry. Here the sample spans about 730,000 distinct CDR3 sequences, roughly 45% being singletons. Sequencing input: blood. The origin of the receptors is an older woman in good health. The CDR3 runs from the conserved cysteine through the conserved F or W. A D gene is named only where the DNA matches it firmly. Rows may omit the clone size; those that give it use once, few, many or a size class.

v_call: TRBV18
clone_size: few
d_call: .
j_call: TRBJ1-2
cdr3_nt: TGTGCCAGCTCGCTAAAACAGGCCCTGGCGGGTGGCTACACCTTC
cdr3_aa: CASSLKQALAGGYTF

v_call: TRBV7-9
clone_size: few
d_call: .
j_call: TRBJ2-5
cdr3_nt: TGTGCCAGCAGCTCTAGGGTCCCAGAGACCCAGTACTTC
cdr3_aa: CASSSRVPETQYF

v_call: TRBV4-2
clone_size: .
d_call: TRBD1
j_call: TRBJ2-1
cdr3_nt: TGTGCCAACAGCCAAGTTACAGGGGGATACAATGAGCAGTTCTTC
cdr3_aa: CANSQVTGGYNEQFF

v_call: TRBV5-1
clone_size: few
d_call: .
j_call: TRBJ1-4
cdr3_nt: TGCGCCAGCAGCTCAACGGGACCTCCGAATGAAAAACTGTTTTTT
cdr3_aa: CASSSTGPPNEKLFF

v_call: TRBV7-9
clone_size: .
d_call: TRBD1
j_call: TRBJ1-4
cdr3_nt: TGTGCCAGCAGCTTCATCCCGGGACAGGGGGACGAAAAACTGTTTTTT
cdr3_aa: CASSFIPGQGDEKLFF

v_call: TRBV6-6
clone_size: .
d_call: TRBD1
j_call: TRBJ2-7
cdr3_nt: TGTGCCAGCAGTTACTCGACGCGACAGGGGGTACCCTACGAGCAGTACTTC
cdr3_aa: CASSYSTRQGVPYEQYF

v_call: TRBV4-3
clone_size: .
d_call: TRBD2
j_call: TRBJ2-3
cdr3_nt: TGCGCCAGCAGCCAAGGGCAAACTAGCGGGGGGGTTGATACGCAGTATTTT
cdr3_aa: CASSQGQTSGGVDTQYF

v_call: TRBV7-2
clone_size: .
d_call: .
j_call: TRBJ2-1
cdr3_nt: TGTGCCAGCATCTTTGATGACGGTTACAATGAGCAGTTCTTC
cdr3_aa: CASIFDDGYNEQFF

v_call: TRBV7-2
clone_size: few
d_call: .
j_call: TRBJ2-1
cdr3_nt: TGTGCCAGCGGCACTGGGCTCAAGGACAATGAGCAGTTCTTC
cdr3_aa: CASGTGLKDNEQFF

v_call: TRBV5-1
clone_size: few
d_call: .
j_call: TRBJ2-7
cdr3_nt: TGCGCCAGCAGCCAAATGGGTAGCGAGACTTCCTACGAGCAGTACTTC
cdr3_aa: CASSQMGSETSYEQYF

v_call: TRBV7-2
clone_size: .
d_call: .
j_call: TRBJ2-2
cdr3_nt: TGTGCCAGCAGCCTAATAACCTTCACCGGGGAGCTGTTTTTT
cdr3_aa: CASSLITFTGELFF

v_call: TRBV28
clone_size: .
d_call: .
j_call: TRBJ2-7
cdr3_nt: TGTGCCAGCAGTTTAGGTAGGAGACTTCTGGGAGAGCAGTACTTC
cdr3_aa: CASSLGRRLLGEQYF

v_call: TRBV24-1
clone_size: .
d_call: .
j_call: TRBJ2-1
cdr3_nt: TGTGCCACCAGTGATGTGCCGGACAACTACAATGAGCAGTTCTTC
cdr3_aa: CATSDVPDNYNEQFF

v_call: TRBV20-1
clone_size: few
d_call: TRBD2
j_call: TRBJ2-1
cdr3_nt: TGCAGTGCTAGAAGGACTAGCGGGAGTGTTGAGTTCTTC
cdr3_aa: CSARRTSGSVEFF

v_call: TRBV3-1
clone_size: .
d_call: .
j_call: TRBJ1-5
cdr3_nt: TGTGCCAGCAGCCAAGGCGGGCAGGTCACGTTCAATCAGCCCCAGCATTTT
cdr3_aa: CASSQGGQVTFNQPQHF

v_call: TRBV12-3/TRBV12-4
clone_size: .
d_call: .
j_call: TRBJ2-3
cdr3_nt: TGTGCCAGCAGTTTTGTGGGGGACCCTAGCACAGATACGCAGTATTTT
cdr3_aa: CASSFVGDPSTDTQYF

v_call: TRBV5-8
clone_size: .
d_call: .
j_call: TRBJ2-1
cdr3_nt: TGTGCCAGCAGCAAACTTAGCGGTTCCTACAATGAGCAGTTCTTC
cdr3_aa: CASSKLSGSYNEQFF

v_call: TRBV12-3/TRBV12-4
clone_size: .
d_call: .
j_call: TRBJ2-6
cdr3_nt: TGTGCCAGCAGTTTATGGCAGTCTGGGGCCAACGTCCTGACTTTC
cdr3_aa: CASSLWQSGANVLTF

v_call: TRBV24-1
clone_size: .
d_call: TRBD2
j_call: TRBJ2-5
cdr3_nt: TGTGCCACCAGTGACCCATTCCAGCGGGAGGGTGGTGAGCAGTACTTC
cdr3_aa: CATSDPFQREGGEQYF

v_call: TRBV6-1
clone_size: .
d_call: .
j_call: TRBJ2-7
cdr3_nt: TGTGCCAGCAGTGCGCCCTACTTCACCTACGAGCAGTACTTC
cdr3_aa: CASSAPYFTYEQYF

v_call: TRBV25-1
clone_size: .
d_call: TRBD1
j_call: TRBJ1-4
cdr3_nt: TGTGCCAGCAGTGAAAGGGCCGGGACAGATAATGAAAAACTGTTTTTT
cdr3_aa: CASSERAGTDNEKLFF

v_call: TRBV3-1
clone_size: .
d_call: .
j_call: TRBJ1-1
cdr3_nt: TGTGCCAGCAGCTATTTGGGGGTTGACACTGAAGCTTTCTTT
cdr3_aa: CASSYLGVDTEAFF

v_call: TRBV5-1
clone_size: once
d_call: .
j_call: TRBJ2-5
cdr3_nt: TGCGCCAGCAGCAGTGTACAGGGAGACTCAGAGACCCAGTACTTC
cdr3_aa: CASSSVQGDSETQYF

v_call: TRBV20-1
clone_size: .
d_call: .
j_call: TRBJ1-6
cdr3_nt: TGCAGTGCTAGACCCCAGACAGGAACAAATTCACCCCTCCACTTT
cdr3_aa: CSARPQTGTNSPLHF

v_call: TRBV2
clone_size: .
d_call: .
j_call: TRBJ2-3
cdr3_nt: TGTGCCAGCAGCCGCGAGCGGACAACAGATACGCAGTATTTT
cdr3_aa: CASSRERTTDTQYF

v_call: TRBV9
clone_size: .
d_call: TRBD1
j_call: TRBJ2-1
cdr3_nt: TGTGCCAGCAGCGTCGGACAGGGACCCAGTGAGCAGTTCTTC
cdr3_aa: CASSVGQGPSEQFF

v_call: TRBV9
clone_size: .
d_call: .
j_call: TRBJ2-5
cdr3_nt: TGTGCCAGCAGCGCTTTTGAAGAGACCCAGTACTTC
cdr3_aa: CASSAFEETQYF

v_call: TRBV7-2
clone_size: .
d_call: TRBD1
j_call: TRBJ1-5
cdr3_nt: TGTGCCAGCAGTTCTACCGACAGGGCATCACAGCCCCAGCATTTT
cdr3_aa: CASSSTDRASQPQHF

v_call: TRBV5-8
clone_size: .
d_call: .
j_call: TRBJ1-2
cdr3_nt: TGTGCCAGCAGCTTGGGGGCCTCTAGGGGCTATGGCTACACCTTC
cdr3_aa: CASSLGASRGYGYTF

v_call: TRBV20-1
clone_size: .
d_call: .
j_call: TRBJ1-5
cdr3_nt: TGCAGTGCTAAGTGGGGTAGCCGCCGTAATAGCAATCAGCCCCAGCATTTT
cdr3_aa: CSAKWGSRRNSNQPQHF

v_call: TRBV5-1
clone_size: .
d_call: .
j_call: TRBJ2-4
cdr3_nt: TGCGCCAGCAGCTTGTGGCAGGGCCGAGATCAGGAGCAGTACTTC
cdr3_aa: CASSLWQGRDQEQYF

v_call: TRBV20-1
clone_size: few
d_call: .
j_call: TRBJ2-1
cdr3_nt: TGCAGTGCTGATGGATACAATGAGCAGTTCTTC
cdr3_aa: CSADGYNEQFF

v_call: TRBV2
clone_size: .
d_call: TRBD2
j_call: TRBJ2-3
cdr3_nt: TGTGCCAGCAGGAGACTAGCGGGAGGGCACGATACGCAGTATTTT
cdr3_aa: CASRRLAGGHDTQYF

v_call: TRBV30
clone_size: .
d_call: .
j_call: TRBJ2-1
cdr3_nt: TGTGCCTGGAGTTACGGACAACACAATGAGCAGTTCTTC
cdr3_aa: CAWSYGQHNEQFF

v_call: TRBV29-1
clone_size: .
d_call: .
j_call: TRBJ2-3
cdr3_nt: TGCAGCGCATGGGGCAGCTTCACAGATACGCAGTATTTT
cdr3_aa: CSAWGSFTDTQYF

v_call: TRBV7-2
clone_size: few
d_call: .
j_call: TRBJ2-1
cdr3_nt: TGTGCCAGCAGCTCCCTACCGTCCTACAATGAGCAGTTCTTC
cdr3_aa: CASSSLPSYNEQFF

v_call: TRBV5-6
clone_size: .
d_call: .
j_call: TRBJ1-1
cdr3_nt: TGTGCCAGCAGCTCAAGCGTCAGGGGAGGGGGGAACACTGAAGCTTTCTTT
cdr3_aa: CASSSSVRGGGNTEAFF

v_call: TRBV5-1
clone_size: few
d_call: .
j_call: TRBJ1-2
cdr3_nt: TGCGCCAGCAGCTTGTCAGGGAGCCCTGGCTACACCTTC
cdr3_aa: CASSLSGSPGYTF

v_call: TRBV6-6
clone_size: .
d_call: .
j_call: TRBJ2-2
cdr3_nt: TGTGCCAGCAGTTACGAGGGGGCCGGGGAGCTGTTTTTT
cdr3_aa: CASSYEGAGELFF

v_call: TRBV27
clone_size: .
d_call: TRBD1
j_call: TRBJ1-2
cdr3_nt: TGTGCCAGCAGTTTTAGGAGGGACAGGGTTAGCTACACCTTC
cdr3_aa: CASSFRRDRVSYTF

v_call: TRBV6-1
clone_size: .
d_call: .
j_call: TRBJ1-1
cdr3_nt: TGTGCCAGCAGTGATGTGGGGAGGACCACTGAAGCTTTCTTT
cdr3_aa: CASSDVGRTTEAFF